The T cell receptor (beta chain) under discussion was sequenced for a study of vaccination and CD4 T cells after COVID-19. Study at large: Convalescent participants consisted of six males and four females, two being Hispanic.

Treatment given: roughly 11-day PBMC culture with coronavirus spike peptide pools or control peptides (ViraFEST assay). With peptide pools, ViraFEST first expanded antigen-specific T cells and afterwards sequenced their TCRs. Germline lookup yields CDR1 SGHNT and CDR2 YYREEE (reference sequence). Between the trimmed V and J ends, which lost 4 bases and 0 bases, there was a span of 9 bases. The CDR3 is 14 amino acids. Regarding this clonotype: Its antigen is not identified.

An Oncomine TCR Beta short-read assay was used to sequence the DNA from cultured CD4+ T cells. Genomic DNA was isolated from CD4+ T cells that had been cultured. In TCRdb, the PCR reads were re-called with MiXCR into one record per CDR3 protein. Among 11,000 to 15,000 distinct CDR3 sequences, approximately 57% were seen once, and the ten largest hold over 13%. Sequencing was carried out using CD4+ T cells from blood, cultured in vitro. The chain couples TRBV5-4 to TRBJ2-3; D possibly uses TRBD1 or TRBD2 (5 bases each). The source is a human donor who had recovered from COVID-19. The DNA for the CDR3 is TGTGCCAGCAGCATCTGGGACAGCACAGATACGCAGTATTTT. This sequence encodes CASSIWDSTDTQYF. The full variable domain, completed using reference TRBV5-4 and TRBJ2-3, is ETGVTQSPTHLIKTRGQQVTLRCSSQSGHNTVSWYQQALGQGPQFIFQYYREEENGRGNFPPRFSGLQFPNYSSELNVNALELDDSALYLCASSIWDSTDTQYFGPGTRLTVL.